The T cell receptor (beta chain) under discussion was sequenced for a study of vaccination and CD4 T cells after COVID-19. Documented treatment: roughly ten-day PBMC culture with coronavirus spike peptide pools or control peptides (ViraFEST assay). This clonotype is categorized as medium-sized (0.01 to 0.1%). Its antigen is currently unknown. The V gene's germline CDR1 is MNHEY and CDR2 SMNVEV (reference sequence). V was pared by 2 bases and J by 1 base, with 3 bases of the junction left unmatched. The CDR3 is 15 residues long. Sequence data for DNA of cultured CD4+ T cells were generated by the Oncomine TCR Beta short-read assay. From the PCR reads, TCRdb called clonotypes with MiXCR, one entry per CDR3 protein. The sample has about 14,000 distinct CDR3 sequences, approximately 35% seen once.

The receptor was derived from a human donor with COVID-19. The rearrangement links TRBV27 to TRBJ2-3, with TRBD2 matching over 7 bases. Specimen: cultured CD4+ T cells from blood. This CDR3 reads CASSLQAGGTDTQYF. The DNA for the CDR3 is TGTGCCAGCAGTTTACAGGCGGGGGGCACAGATACGCAGTATTTT.